Listed below are T cell receptor beta chains from one sample, sequenced in a study of early T cells in non-severe SARS-CoV-2 infection. TCRdb ran MiXCR on the 5' RACE reads and lists one entry per CDR3 protein. The sample lists 65,000 to 95,000 distinct CDR3 sequences, about a sixth occurring once. The sequenced material came from whole blood. All receptors derive from an adult who was a healthcare worker with PCR-confirmed SARS-CoV-2 infection or an uninfected control (not recorded which). CDR3s include the opening cysteine and the closing phenylalanine or tryptophan. The order of the fields is V gene, clone size, D gene, J gene, CDR3 DNA, CDR3 protein. The D gene is left open where the match is weak. Clone size is given for some rows only: seen once, a few or many times, or a class if the clone is expanded.

v_gene: TRBV28
abundance: many
d_gene: .
j_gene: TRBJ1-1
CDR3nt: TGTGCCAGCAGCCAAGGGCGGGGAACTGAAGCTTTCTTT
CDR3aa: CASSQGRGTEAFF

v_gene: TRBV3-1
abundance: .
d_gene: .
j_gene: TRBJ1-1
CDR3nt: TGTGCCAGCAGCCAACGGGGGGCCGACACTGAAGCTTTCTTT
CDR3aa: CASSQRGADTEAFF

v_gene: TRBV6-1
abundance: .
d_gene: .
j_gene: TRBJ1-3
CDR3nt: TGTGCCAGCAGCAATAGGGGGGACGGGTTCTCTGGAAACACCATATATTTT
CDR3aa: CASSNRGDGFSGNTIYF

v_gene: TRBV5-1
abundance: once
d_gene: .
j_gene: TRBJ2-1
CDR3nt: TGCGCCAGCAGCTTGGAAGGGACGAGCTCCTACAATGAGCAGTTCTTC
CDR3aa: CASSLEGTSSYNEQFF

v_gene: TRBV5-8
abundance: .
d_gene: .
j_gene: TRBJ2-7
CDR3nt: TGTGCCAGCAGCTTCGAACCCGGGCCTACAACCTACGAGCAGTACTTC
CDR3aa: CASSFEPGPTTYEQYF

v_gene: TRBV12-3/TRBV12-4
abundance: .
d_gene: .
j_gene: TRBJ1-5
CDR3nt: TGTGCCAGCAGTTTTCTCGGAAACAGGGTGATTTTCGATCAGCCCCAGCATTTT
CDR3aa: CASSFLGNRVIFDQPQHF

v_gene: TRBV5-1
abundance: many
d_gene: TRBD1
j_gene: TRBJ1-1
CDR3nt: TGCGCCAGCAGCCCCGGGACAGCGAACACTGAAGCTTTCTTT
CDR3aa: CASSPGTANTEAFF

v_gene: TRBV12-3/TRBV12-4
abundance: few
d_gene: TRBD2
j_gene: TRBJ2-1
CDR3nt: TGTGCCAGCAGTCCCCCGGGACTAGCGGGGGGACATGAGCAGTTCTTC
CDR3aa: CASSPPGLAGGHEQFF

v_gene: TRBV7-8
abundance: .
d_gene: TRBD1
j_gene: TRBJ1-1
CDR3nt: TGTGCCAGCAGCTTAAGGACAGGTCCCGGGCTTACGATGAACACTGAAGCTTTCTTT
CDR3aa: CASSLRTGPGLTMNTEAFF

v_gene: TRBV28
abundance: many
d_gene: .
j_gene: TRBJ1-5
CDR3nt: TGTGCCGAGGGTAGCAATCAGCCCCAGCATTTT
CDR3aa: CAEGSNQPQHF

v_gene: TRBV29-1
abundance: .
d_gene: TRBD1
j_gene: TRBJ1-2
CDR3nt: TGCAGCGCCGGGACAGACTATGGCTACACCTTC
CDR3aa: CSAGTDYGYTF

v_gene: TRBV6-2/TRBV6-3
abundance: few
d_gene: .
j_gene: TRBJ2-7
CDR3nt: TGTGCCAGCAACTGGGACTTCCCCTACGAGCAGTACTTC
CDR3aa: CASNWDFPYEQYF

v_gene: TRBV14
abundance: few
d_gene: .
j_gene: TRBJ1-1
CDR3nt: TGTGCCAGCAGCCAAGGAGGGGGGCGAACTGAAGCTTTCTTT
CDR3aa: CASSQGGGRTEAFF

v_gene: TRBV7-9
abundance: .
d_gene: TRBD1
j_gene: TRBJ1-1
CDR3nt: TGTGCCAGCAGCCCACCGACAGGGTTTCCCACTGAAGCTTTCTTT
CDR3aa: CASSPPTGFPTEAFF

v_gene: TRBV3-1
abundance: many
d_gene: .
j_gene: TRBJ1-2
CDR3nt: TGTGCCAGCAGCTTACGGGTACCACCAGACGCTAACTATGGCTACACCTTC
CDR3aa: CASSLRVPPDANYGYTF

v_gene: TRBV29-1
abundance: .
d_gene: TRBD2
j_gene: TRBJ2-1
CDR3nt: TGCAGCGTTGAAGAGGGACTAGCGGGCAGTAATGAGCAGTTCTTC
CDR3aa: CSVEEGLAGSNEQFF

v_gene: TRBV5-4
abundance: few
d_gene: .
j_gene: TRBJ1-6
CDR3nt: TGTGCCAGCAGCCCCCGAGGCGATGGTTCACCCCTCCACTTT
CDR3aa: CASSPRGDGSPLHF

v_gene: TRBV3-1
abundance: .
d_gene: TRBD2
j_gene: TRBJ2-1
CDR3nt: TGTGCCAGCAGCCAACTAGCGGGAGGTAAGGTGGGTGAGCAGTTCTTC
CDR3aa: CASSQLAGGKVGEQFF

v_gene: TRBV27
abundance: few
d_gene: .
j_gene: TRBJ1-5
CDR3nt: TGTGCCAGCAGAAGGGCATTTAATGGCAATCAGCCCCAGCATTTT
CDR3aa: CASRRAFNGNQPQHF

v_gene: TRBV3-1
abundance: .
d_gene: .
j_gene: TRBJ2-1
CDR3nt: TGTGCCAGCAGCCAAGATCCAGCCCCTGAGCAGTTCTTC
CDR3aa: CASSQDPAPEQFF

v_gene: TRBV3-1
abundance: few
d_gene: .
j_gene: TRBJ2-1
CDR3nt: TGTGCCAGCAGCCAAGGCCGGGGGAGGCAGTTCTTC
CDR3aa: CASSQGRGRQFF

v_gene: TRBV7-6
abundance: .
d_gene: .
j_gene: TRBJ2-7
CDR3nt: TGTGCCAGCAGCTTACGGCCAGCCTCCTACGAGCAGTACTTC
CDR3aa: CASSLRPASYEQYF

v_gene: TRBV6-5
abundance: few
d_gene: TRBD2
j_gene: TRBJ2-7
CDR3nt: TGTGCCAGCAGTGGCGGGGGACTTTACGAGCAGTACTTC
CDR3aa: CASSGGGLYEQYF

v_gene: TRBV12-3/TRBV12-4
abundance: few
d_gene: .
j_gene: TRBJ1-5
CDR3nt: TGTGCCAGCAGTTTCTCCAAGGGGAGTATTTTGGGCAATCAGCCCCAGCATTTT
CDR3aa: CASSFSKGSILGNQPQHF

v_gene: TRBV5-1
abundance: .
d_gene: .
j_gene: TRBJ1-3
CDR3nt: TGCGCCAGCAGCTTGTGGGGGACACGAGACAGCTCTGGAAACACCATATATTTT
CDR3aa: CASSLWGTRDSSGNTIYF

v_gene: TRBV6-6
abundance: .
d_gene: .
j_gene: TRBJ2-2
CDR3nt: TGTGCCAGCAGTTACAGCCTGAACACCGGGGAGCTGTTTTTT
CDR3aa: CASSYSLNTGELFF

v_gene: TRBV2
abundance: .
d_gene: .
j_gene: TRBJ1-4
CDR3nt: TGTGCCAGCAGTGAGAGACAGGAGGAAAAACTGTTTTTT
CDR3aa: CASSERQEEKLFF

v_gene: TRBV3-1
abundance: few
d_gene: TRBD1
j_gene: TRBJ2-3
CDR3nt: TGTGCCAGCAGCCCCAGCGGACAGGGCTGGGAGCAGTATTTT
CDR3aa: CASSPSGQGWEQYF

v_gene: TRBV20-1
abundance: .
d_gene: TRBD2
j_gene: TRBJ2-1
CDR3nt: TGCAGTGCTAGAGACAGGCTAGCGGGAGTGAAAGAGCAGTTCTTC
CDR3aa: CSARDRLAGVKEQFF

v_gene: TRBV20-1
abundance: few
d_gene: .
j_gene: TRBJ2-5
CDR3nt: TGCAGTGCCCCGCCGAGGGGCCAAGAGACCCAGTACTTC
CDR3aa: CSAPPRGQETQYF

v_gene: TRBV6-6
abundance: .
d_gene: .
j_gene: TRBJ2-7
CDR3nt: TGTGCCAGCTCCAAACAGCTTTTTCTTGTCTACGAGCAGTACTTC
CDR3aa: CASSKQLFLVYEQYF

v_gene: TRBV18
abundance: .
d_gene: TRBD1
j_gene: TRBJ1-2
CDR3nt: TGTGCCAGCTCACCACCCGGACAGGGGGAACATGGCTACACCTTC
CDR3aa: CASSPPGQGEHGYTF

v_gene: TRBV12-3/TRBV12-4
abundance: few
d_gene: .
j_gene: TRBJ1-3
CDR3nt: TGTGCCAGCAGTCCCGGGACGACTGGAAACACCATATATTTT
CDR3aa: CASSPGTTGNTIYF

v_gene: TRBV27
abundance: few
d_gene: .
j_gene: TRBJ1-2
CDR3nt: TGTGCCAGCAGCACCTGGTCCGATAACTATGGCTACACCTTC
CDR3aa: CASSTWSDNYGYTF

v_gene: TRBV19
abundance: .
d_gene: .
j_gene: TRBJ2-5
CDR3nt: TGTGCCAGTAGTATAGATCTAGAGACCCAGTACTTC
CDR3aa: CASSIDLETQYF

v_gene: TRBV14
abundance: many
d_gene: .
j_gene: TRBJ2-2
CDR3nt: TGTGCCAGCAGCCATCAACTGATCGCGAACACCGGGGAGCTGTTTTTT
CDR3aa: CASSHQLIANTGELFF

v_gene: TRBV7-9
abundance: .
d_gene: .
j_gene: TRBJ2-1
CDR3nt: TGTGCCAGCAGCTTATCGCGCAATCCGAGTTACAATGAGCAGTTCTTC
CDR3aa: CASSLSRNPSYNEQFF

v_gene: TRBV3-1
abundance: .
d_gene: .
j_gene: TRBJ1-4
CDR3nt: TGTGCCAGCAGCCAAGGGACTGAACAACTGTTTTTT
CDR3aa: CASSQGTEQLFF

v_gene: TRBV12-3/TRBV12-4
abundance: few
d_gene: .
j_gene: TRBJ1-2
CDR3nt: TGTGCCAGCAGTCGAGACGAGGGGGTTGGTGGCTACACCTTC
CDR3aa: CASSRDEGVGGYTF

v_gene: TRBV6-1
abundance: .
d_gene: TRBD1
j_gene: TRBJ2-7
CDR3nt: TGTGCCACAGAACAGGGGATCAGATACGAGCAGTACTTC
CDR3aa: CATEQGIRYEQYF

v_gene: TRBV9
abundance: many
d_gene: .
j_gene: TRBJ1-3
CDR3nt: TGTGCCAGCAGCGTAGATCGCGTCGATATCCCTGGAAACACCATATATTTT
CDR3aa: CASSVDRVDIPGNTIYF

v_gene: TRBV20-1
abundance: many
d_gene: .
j_gene: TRBJ1-5
CDR3nt: TGCAGTGCTAGAGATAAGAAAACAGACGTTCTTCAGCCCCAGCATTTT
CDR3aa: CSARDKKTDVLQPQHF

v_gene: TRBV3-1
abundance: .
d_gene: .
j_gene: TRBJ1-4
CDR3nt: TGTGCCAGCAGCCAGGGGAGTGAAAAACTGTTTTTT
CDR3aa: CASSQGSEKLFF

v_gene: TRBV29-1
abundance: .
d_gene: .
j_gene: TRBJ2-5
CDR3nt: TGCAGTGTTGTGGGGGCGGGAATTGGGGAGACCCAGTACTTC
CDR3aa: CSVVGAGIGETQYF

v_gene: TRBV28
abundance: few
d_gene: .
j_gene: TRBJ2-5
CDR3nt: TGTGCCAGCACCTCCCGGGGACGCGAGACCCAGTACTTC
CDR3aa: CASTSRGRETQYF

v_gene: TRBV5-1
abundance: many
d_gene: .
j_gene: TRBJ2-3
CDR3nt: TGCGCCAGCAGCTTGGCCATCAGTAGCACAGATACGCAGTATTTT
CDR3aa: CASSLAISSTDTQYF

v_gene: TRBV28
abundance: many
d_gene: .
j_gene: TRBJ1-1
CDR3nt: TGTGCCAGCAGTTCCCTGAGCGACAGAGGGCCGAACACTGAAGCTTTCTTT
CDR3aa: CASSSLSDRGPNTEAFF

v_gene: TRBV30
abundance: few
d_gene: .
j_gene: TRBJ1-6
CDR3nt: TGTGCCTTGAAGGACAGAACCTATAATTCACCCCTCCACTTT
CDR3aa: CALKDRTYNSPLHF

v_gene: TRBV10-3
abundance: many
d_gene: .
j_gene: TRBJ1-1
CDR3nt: TGTGCCATCAGTGGCCAGGGGAACACTGAAGCTTTCTTT
CDR3aa: CAISGQGNTEAFF

v_gene: TRBV6-5
abundance: .
d_gene: .
j_gene: TRBJ2-3
CDR3nt: TGTGCCAGCAGTTACTTAGGGACTCCCACAGATACGCAGTATTTT
CDR3aa: CASSYLGTPTDTQYF

v_gene: TRBV29-1
abundance: few
d_gene: TRBD2
j_gene: TRBJ2-1
CDR3nt: TGCAGCTATCCCGGGACTAGCGTTCAGTTCTTC
CDR3aa: CSYPGTSVQFF

v_gene: TRBV30
abundance: .
d_gene: .
j_gene: TRBJ2-2
CDR3nt: TGTGCCTGGAGTATCGGCAGGGCCTCCACCGGGGAGCTGTTTTTT
CDR3aa: CAWSIGRASTGELFF

v_gene: TRBV7-6
abundance: .
d_gene: .
j_gene: TRBJ2-5
CDR3nt: TGTGCCAGCAGCTTAGGGGTTAACCAAGAGACCCAGTACTTC
CDR3aa: CASSLGVNQETQYF

v_gene: TRBV5-1
abundance: .
d_gene: TRBD1
j_gene: TRBJ1-1
CDR3nt: TGCGCCAGCACCTTTGGGACAGGGGCGGACACTGAAGCTTTCTTT
CDR3aa: CASTFGTGADTEAFF